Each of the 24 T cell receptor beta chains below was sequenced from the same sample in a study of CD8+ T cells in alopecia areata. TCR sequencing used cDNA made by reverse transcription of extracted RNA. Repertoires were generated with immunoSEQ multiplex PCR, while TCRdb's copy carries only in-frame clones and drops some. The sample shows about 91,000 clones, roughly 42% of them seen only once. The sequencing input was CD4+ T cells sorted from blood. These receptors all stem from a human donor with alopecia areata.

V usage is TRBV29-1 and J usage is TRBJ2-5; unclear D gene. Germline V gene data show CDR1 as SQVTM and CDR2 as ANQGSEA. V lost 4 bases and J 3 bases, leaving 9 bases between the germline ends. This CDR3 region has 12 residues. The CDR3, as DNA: TGCAGCGTTGCTTGGACGGAAGAGACCCAGTACTTC. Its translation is CSVAWTEETQYF. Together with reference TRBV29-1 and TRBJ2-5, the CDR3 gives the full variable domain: SAVISQKPSRDICQRGTSLTIQCQVDSQVTMMFWYRQQPGQSLTLIATANQGSEATYESGFVIDKFPISRPNLTFSTLTVSNMSPEDSSIYLCSVAWTEETQYFGPGTRLLVL.

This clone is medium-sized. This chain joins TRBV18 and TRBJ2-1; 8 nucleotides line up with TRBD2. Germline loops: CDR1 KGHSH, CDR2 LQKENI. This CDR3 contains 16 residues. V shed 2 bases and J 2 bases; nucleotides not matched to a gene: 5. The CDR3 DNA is TGTGCCAGCTCACCAGCTAGCGGGCCCCCCTACAATGAGCAGTTCTTC. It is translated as CASSPASGPPYNEQFF.

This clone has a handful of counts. The CDR3 DNA reads as TGTGCCAGCAGCTTGGGACTAGCGGACAGCTCCTACGAGCAGTACTTC. Protein: CASSLGLADSSYEQYF. V gene TRBV7-9 combines with J gene TRBJ2-7, with 11 bases lining up with TRBD2. V lost 3 bases and J lost 0; bases outside the gene matches: 4. CDR1 is SEHNR and CDR2 is FQNEAQ in the germline V gene (reference sequence). The CDR3 extends over 16 amino acids. Full variable domain (remainder filled in from reference TRBV7-9 and TRBJ2-7): DTGVSQNPRHKITKRGQNVTFRCDPISEHNRLYWYRQTLGQGPEFLTYFQNEAQLEKSRLLSDRFSAERPKGSFSTLEIQRTEQGDSAMYLCASSLGLADSSYEQYFGPGTRLTVT.

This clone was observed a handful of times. CDR3 coding DNA: TGCAGCGTTGAAACGGGGCTAGCGGGAGTGGGCGGGGAGCTGTTTTTT. Translating gives CSVETGLAGVGGELFF. This chain uses TRBV29-1 with TRBJ2-2; 10 bases fit TRBD2. This CDR3 spans 16 amino acids. V lost 2 bases, J lost 7 bases, and 10 bases stayed unmatched. Germline CDR1 is SQVTM and CDR2 is ANQGSEA.

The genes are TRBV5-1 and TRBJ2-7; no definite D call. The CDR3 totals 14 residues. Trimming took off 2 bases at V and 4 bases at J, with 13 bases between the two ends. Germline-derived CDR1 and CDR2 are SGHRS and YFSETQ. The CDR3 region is CASSLDPRPYEQYF. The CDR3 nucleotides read TGCGCCAGCAGCTTAGACCCACGACCATACGAGCAGTACTTC. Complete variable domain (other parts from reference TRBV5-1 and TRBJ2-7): KAGVTQTPRYLIKTRGQQVTLSCSPISGHRSVSWYQQTPGQGLQFLFEYFSETQRNKGNFPGRFSGRQFSNSRSEMNVSTLELGDSALYLCASSLDPRPYEQYFGPGTRLTVT.

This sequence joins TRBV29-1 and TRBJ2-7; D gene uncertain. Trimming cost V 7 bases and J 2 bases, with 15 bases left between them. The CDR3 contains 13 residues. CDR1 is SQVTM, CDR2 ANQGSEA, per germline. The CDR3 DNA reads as TGCAGCGGCTCCGACCCAGGCACCTACGAGCAGTACTTC. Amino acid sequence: CSGSDPGTYEQYF.

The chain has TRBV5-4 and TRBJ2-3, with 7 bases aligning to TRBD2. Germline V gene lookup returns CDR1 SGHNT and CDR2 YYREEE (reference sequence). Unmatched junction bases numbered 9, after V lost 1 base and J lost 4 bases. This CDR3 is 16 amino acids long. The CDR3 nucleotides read TGTGCCAGCAGCTTGAGGAGGGAGGGCCCCTCAGATACGCAGTATTTT. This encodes CASSLRREGPSDTQYF.

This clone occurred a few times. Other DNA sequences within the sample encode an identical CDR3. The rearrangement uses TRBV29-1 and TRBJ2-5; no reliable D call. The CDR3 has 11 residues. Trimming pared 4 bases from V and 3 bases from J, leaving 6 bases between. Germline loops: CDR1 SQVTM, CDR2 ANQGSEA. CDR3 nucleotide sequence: TGCAGCGTTGGAGGAGAAGAGACCCAGTACTTC. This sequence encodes CSVGGEETQYF.

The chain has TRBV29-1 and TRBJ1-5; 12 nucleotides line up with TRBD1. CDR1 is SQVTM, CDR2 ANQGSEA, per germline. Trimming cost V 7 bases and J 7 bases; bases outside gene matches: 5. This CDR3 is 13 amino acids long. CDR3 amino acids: CSAGQGAGQPQHF. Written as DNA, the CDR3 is TGCAGCGCGGGACAGGGGGCTGGGCAGCCCCAGCATTTT.

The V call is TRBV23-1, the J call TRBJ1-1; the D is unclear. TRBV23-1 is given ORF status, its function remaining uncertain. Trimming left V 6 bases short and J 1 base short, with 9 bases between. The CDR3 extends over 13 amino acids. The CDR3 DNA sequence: TGCGCCAGCAGCCATCGGGAGAACACTGAAGCTTTCTTT. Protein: CASSHRENTEAFF.

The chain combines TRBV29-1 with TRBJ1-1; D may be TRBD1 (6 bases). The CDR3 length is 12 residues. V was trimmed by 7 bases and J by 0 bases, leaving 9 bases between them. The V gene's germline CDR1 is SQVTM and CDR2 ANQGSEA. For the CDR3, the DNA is TGCAGCGGAGGACAGTTGAACACTGAAGCTTTCTTT. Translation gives CSGGQLNTEAFF. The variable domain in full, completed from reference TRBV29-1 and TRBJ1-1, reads SAVISQKPSRDICQRGTSLTIQCQVDSQVTMMFWYRQQPGQSLTLIATANQGSEATYESGFVIDKFPISRPNLTFSTLTVSNMSPEDSSIYLCSGGQLNTEAFFGQGTRLTVV.

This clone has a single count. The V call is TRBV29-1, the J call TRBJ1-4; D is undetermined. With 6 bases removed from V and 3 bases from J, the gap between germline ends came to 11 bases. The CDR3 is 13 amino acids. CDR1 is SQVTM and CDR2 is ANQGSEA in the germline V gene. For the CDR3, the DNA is TGCAGCGTGCAGCGTGAGGCTAATGAAAAACTGTTTTTT. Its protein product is CSVQREANEKLFF.

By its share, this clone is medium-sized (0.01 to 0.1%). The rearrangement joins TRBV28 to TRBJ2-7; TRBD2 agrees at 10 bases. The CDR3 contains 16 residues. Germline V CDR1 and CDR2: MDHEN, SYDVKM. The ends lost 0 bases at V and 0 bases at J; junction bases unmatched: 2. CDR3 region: CASSLWSSGSSYEQYF. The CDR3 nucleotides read TGTGCCAGCAGTTTATGGTCTAGCGGGAGCTCCTACGAGCAGTACTTC.

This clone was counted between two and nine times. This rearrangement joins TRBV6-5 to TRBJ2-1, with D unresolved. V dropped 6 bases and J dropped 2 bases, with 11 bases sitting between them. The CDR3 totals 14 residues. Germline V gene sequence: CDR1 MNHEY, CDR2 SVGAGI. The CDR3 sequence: CASRPSGPYNEQFF. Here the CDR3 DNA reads TGTGCCAGCAGACCGTCCGGGCCCTACAATGAGCAGTTCTTC.

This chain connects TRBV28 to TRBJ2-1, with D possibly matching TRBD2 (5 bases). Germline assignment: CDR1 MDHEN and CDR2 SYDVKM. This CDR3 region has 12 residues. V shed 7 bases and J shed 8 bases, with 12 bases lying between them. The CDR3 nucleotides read TGTGCCAGCAACGAGGGTCGGTATGAGCAGTTCTTC. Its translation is CASNEGRYEQFF.

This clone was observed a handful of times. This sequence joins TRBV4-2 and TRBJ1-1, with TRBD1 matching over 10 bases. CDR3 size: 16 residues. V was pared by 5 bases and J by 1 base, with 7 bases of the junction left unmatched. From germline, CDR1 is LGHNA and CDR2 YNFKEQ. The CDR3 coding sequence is TGTGCCAGCAGCAGCGGACAGGGGGGAAGGAACACTGAAGCTTTCTTT. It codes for CASSSGQGGRNTEAFF.

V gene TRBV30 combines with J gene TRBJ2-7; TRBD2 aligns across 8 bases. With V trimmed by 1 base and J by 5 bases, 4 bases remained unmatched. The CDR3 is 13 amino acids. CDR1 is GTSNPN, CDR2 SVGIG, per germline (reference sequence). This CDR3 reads CAWSGGRHDEQYF. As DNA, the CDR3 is TGTGCCTGGAGTGGCGGGAGGCACGACGAGCAGTACTTC.

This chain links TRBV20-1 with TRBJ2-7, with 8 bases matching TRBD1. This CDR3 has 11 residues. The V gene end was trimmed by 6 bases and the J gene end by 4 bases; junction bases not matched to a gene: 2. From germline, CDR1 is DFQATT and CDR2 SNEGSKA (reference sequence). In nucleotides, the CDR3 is TGCAGTGCGCGACAGGGGTACGAGCAGTACTTC. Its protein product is CSARQGYEQYF.

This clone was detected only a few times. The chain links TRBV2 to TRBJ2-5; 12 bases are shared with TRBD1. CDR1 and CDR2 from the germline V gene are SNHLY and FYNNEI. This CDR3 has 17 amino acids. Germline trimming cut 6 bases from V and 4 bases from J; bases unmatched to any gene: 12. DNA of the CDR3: TGTGCCAGCAGCGCTTCCACCGGGACAGGGGGCAGAGAGACCCAGTACTTC. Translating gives CASSASTGTGGRETQYF.

The CDR3 reads CSGAPGQGETQYF. Here the CDR3 DNA reads TGCAGCGGGGCCCCGGGACAGGGGGAGACCCAGTACTTC. V and J are TRBV29-1 and TRBJ2-5; 10 bases align to TRBD1. The V and J ends lost 7 bases and 5 bases, in that order; junction bases with no gene match: 7. Per germline, CDR1 SQVTM and CDR2 ANQGSEA. The CDR3 runs to 13 residues.

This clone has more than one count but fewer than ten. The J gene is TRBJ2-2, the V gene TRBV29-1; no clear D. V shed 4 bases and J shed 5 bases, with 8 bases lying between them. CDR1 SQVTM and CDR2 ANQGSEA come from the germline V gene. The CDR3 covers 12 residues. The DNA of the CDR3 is TGCAGCGTTGCCGGAGCGACCGGGGAGCTGTTTTTT. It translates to CSVAGATGELFF.

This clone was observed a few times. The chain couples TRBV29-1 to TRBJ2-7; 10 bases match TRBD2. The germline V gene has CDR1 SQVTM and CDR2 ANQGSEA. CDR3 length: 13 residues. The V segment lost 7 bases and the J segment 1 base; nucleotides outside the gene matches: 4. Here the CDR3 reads CSARTSGSYEQYF. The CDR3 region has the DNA TGCAGCGCTAGGACTAGCGGATCCTACGAGCAGTACTTC.

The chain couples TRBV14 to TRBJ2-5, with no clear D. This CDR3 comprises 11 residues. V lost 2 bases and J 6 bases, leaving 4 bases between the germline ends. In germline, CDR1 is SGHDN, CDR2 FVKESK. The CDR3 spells CASSQIQTQYF. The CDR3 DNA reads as TGTGCCAGCAGCCAAATACAGACCCAGTACTTC.

This CDR3 is CASSFSFLLAEAFF. The CDR3 DNA reads TGTGCCAGCAGCTTTTCGTTCCTCTTAGCTGAAGCTTTCTTT. This sequence joins TRBV11-2 and TRBJ1-1; the D is unclear. The V end was cut by 3 bases, the J end by 6 bases, with 14 bases between. There are 14 residues in the CDR3. Germline V gene data show CDR1 as SGHAT and CDR2 as FQNNGV.